The 28 T cell receptor beta chains listed next were all sequenced from one sample in a study of early stage breast cancer tumors. Some clones are missing from TCRdb's copy, which holds only in-frame ones; the method was immunoSEQ multiplex PCR. The sample records tens of thousands of clones, over 60% being singletons. Sequenced sample: blood. The receptors were sampled from a person in their thirties with breast cancer.

V usage is TRBV10-2 and J usage is TRBJ2-7; D may be TRBD1 or TRBD2 (6 bases each). Germline values: CDR1 WSHSY, CDR2 SAAADI. CDR3 size: 16 residues. V shed 3 bases and J shed 3 bases, with 18 bases lying between them. The CDR3 sequence: CASSEPGHFSGYEQYF. CDR3 DNA sequence: TGCGCCAGCAGTGAACCGGGACACTTTAGCGGCTACGAGCAGTACTTC.

This clone came up once. The rearrangement uses TRBV5-5 and TRBJ2-7; D possibly corresponds to TRBD1 (6 bases). Germline loops: CDR1 SGHKS, CDR2 YYEKEE (reference sequence). This CDR3 region has 16 residues. The V end lost 5 bases, the J end lost 2 bases, and 20 bases lay between the germline ends. CDR3 sequence: CASRKITGIVTYEQYF. The CDR3 coding sequence is TGTGCCAGCAGGAAGATAACAGGGATAGTGACCTACGAGCAGTACTTC.

This clone has only one observation. The CDR3 bases are TGCGCCAGCGGCGCCTTAGCCGCTAGAAATGAGCAGTTCTTC. It translates to CASGALAARNEQFF. The V call is TRBV5-1, the J call TRBJ2-1; D ambiguous. The CDR3 covers 14 residues. Per germline, CDR1 SGHRS and CDR2 YFSETQ. Trimming removed 7 bases from V and 7 bases from J, with 18 bases in between.

V is TRBV19 and J is TRBJ2-7; D gene uncertain. This CDR3 has 13 residues. Germline V gene sequence: CDR1 LNHDA, CDR2 SQIVND (reference sequence). V was shortened by 3 bases and J by 2 bases, with 8 bases between the two germline ends. In DNA, the CDR3 is TGTGCCAGTAGTATCGGCACGACCTACGAGCAGTACTTC. The encoded protein is CASSIGTTYEQYF.

The chain couples TRBV5-4 to TRBJ1-2; 7 bases fit TRBD1. This CDR3 comprises 13 residues. The V gene end was trimmed by 4 bases and the J gene end by 2 bases; junction bases not matched to a gene: 2. Germline lookup yields CDR1 SGHNT and CDR2 YYREEE (reference sequence). The CDR3 reads CASSPDRNYGYTF. CDR3 in DNA: TGTGCCAGCAGCCCGGACAGGAACTATGGCTACACCTTC.

The chain couples TRBV19 to TRBJ2-1, with unresolved D. This CDR3 contains 12 residues. Trimming cost V 1 base and J 8 bases, with 6 bases left between them. Germline V gives CDR1 LNHDA, CDR2 SQIVND (reference sequence). CDR3 loop: CASSIVSHEQFF. The CDR3 coding sequence is TGTGCCAGTAGTATAGTTAGCCATGAGCAGTTCTTC.

This chain uses TRBV5-1 with TRBJ2-4; 9 nucleotides align to TRBD1. V lost 4 bases and J lost 8; bases outside the gene matches: 16. The germline CDR1 and CDR2 sequences are SGHRS and YFSETQ. There are 17 residues in the CDR3. The CDR3 region is CASSLTGTGMPRDIQYF. The CDR3 coding sequence is TGCGCCAGCAGCCTGACCGGGACAGGGATGCCAAGGGACATTCAGTACTTC.

The chain combines TRBV6-1 with TRBJ1-3, with D unclear. Deletions cut 4 bases from V and 0 bases from J, with 7 bases between. CDR3 size: 14 residues. Germline V gene lookup returns CDR1 MNHNS and CDR2 SASEGT. The CDR3: CASSGLSSGNTIYF. The CDR3, as DNA: TGTGCCAGCAGTGGACTGAGCTCTGGAAACACCATATATTTT.

This clone was found a few times. The chain carries TRBV5-1 and TRBJ2-3; 9 bases agree with TRBD2. V lost 5 bases, J lost 2 bases, and 6 bases stayed unmatched. The CDR3 is 15 residues long. Germline V gives CDR1 SGHRS, CDR2 YFSETQ. CDR3 nucleotide sequence: TGCGCCAGCAGTCCGACTAGCGGTCCCACAGATACGCAGTATTTT. This translates into CASSPTSGPTDTQYF.

The chain employs TRBV30 and TRBJ2-7, with D unclear. V was pared by 1 base and J by 3 bases, with 16 bases between. Germline V gene sequence: CDR1 GTSNPN, CDR2 SVGIG (reference sequence). This CDR3 contains 15 residues. CDR3 sequence reads: CAWSEGLGSGYEQYF. CDR3 coding DNA: TGTGCCTGGAGTGAGGGCCTTGGATCTGGCTACGAGCAGTACTTC.

The genes are TRBV11-2 and TRBJ2-7; 8 nucleotides align to TRBD2. The germline V gene encodes CDR1 SGHAT and CDR2 FQNNGV. This CDR3 contains 15 residues. With V trimmed by 5 bases and J by 2 bases, 8 bases remained unmatched. The CDR3 nucleotides are TGTGCCAGCAGCCAAAGCGGGAGTGGGACCTACGAGCAGTACTTC. Translated: CASSQSGSGTYEQYF.

About this clone: A read error may account for a junction end that differs from germline. The chain carries TRBV10-3 and TRBJ2-7, with 8 bases identical to TRBD1. CDR3 length equals 13 residues. Per germline, CDR1 ENHRY and CDR2 SYGVKD. CDR3 loop: CASSPRTGSEQYF. In DNA, the CDR3 is TGTGCCAGCAGTCCCCGGACAGGGTCCGAGCAGTACTTC.

The DNA for the CDR3 is TGTGCCATCGGCAGAGTCACTAATGAAAAACTGTTTTTT. Protein: CAIGRVTNEKLFF. The V and J genes are TRBV15 and TRBJ1-4, with D unresolved. The V end was cut by 10 bases, the J end by 2 bases, with 11 bases between. CDR1 is LNHNV and CDR2 is YYDKDF in the germline V gene (reference sequence). CDR3 length: 13 amino acids.

The chain is built from TRBV9 and TRBJ1-1; unclear D gene. Germline V gene lookup returns CDR1 SGDLS and CDR2 YYNGEE. V gave up 0 bases and J gave up 4 bases, with 7 bases separating them. CDR3 length: 13 residues. Here the CDR3 DNA reads TGTGCCAGCAGCGTAGGTTCGGGCACTGAAGCTTTCTTT. As protein: CASSVGSGTEAFF. Combining the CDR3 with reference TRBV9 and TRBJ1-1 gives the whole variable domain DSGVTQTPKHLITATGQRVTLRCSPRSGDLSVYWYQQSLDQGLQFLIQYYNGEERAKGNILERFSAQQFPDLHSELNLSSLELGDSALYFCASSVGSGTEAFFGQGTRLTVV.

This chain links TRBV29-1 with TRBJ2-1, with D perhaps matching TRBD2 (5 bases). The V and J ends lost 0 bases and 8 bases respectively, with 8 bases between them. This CDR3 spans 12 amino acids. Looked up from germline, CDR1 is SQVTM and CDR2 is ANQGSEA. In nucleotides, the CDR3 is TGCAGCGTTGAAGACGGGCGGGATGAGCAGTTCTTC. Translation gives CSVEDGRDEQFF.

This chain links TRBV7-9 with TRBJ2-5, with 12 bases identical to TRBD2. V dropped 5 bases and J dropped 5; count of bases not matched to a gene: 9. Germline CDR1 is SEHNR and CDR2 is FQNEAQ (reference sequence). The CDR3 has 16 amino acids. As DNA, the CDR3 is TGTGCCAGCAGCCACGGGACTAGCGGGCTAGCTGAGACCCAGTACTTC. It specifies CASSHGTSGLAETQYF.

The chain recombines TRBV30 with TRBJ2-1; 11 positions agree with TRBD2. The CDR3 runs 15 residues. V trimming: 0 bases; J trimming: 3 bases; junction bases outside the gene matches: 1. CDR1 and CDR2 (germline): GTSNPN, SVGIG (reference sequence). This CDR3 reads CAWSVLAGGYNEQFF. CDR3 DNA: TGTGCCTGGAGTGTCCTAGCGGGGGGCTACAATGAGCAGTTCTTC.

This chain joins TRBV7-3 and TRBJ2-5; 12 bases are a match to TRBD2. V dropped 4 bases and J dropped 1; count of bases not matched to a gene: 1. The CDR3 length is 15 residues. The germline V gene has CDR1 SGHTA and CDR2 FQGTGA. In DNA form, the CDR3 reads TGTGCCAGCAGCTCGGGACTAGCGGGCCAAGAGACCCAGTACTTC. Its protein product is CASSSGLAGQETQYF.

The chain recombines TRBV4-1 with TRBJ2-7; 11 bases align to TRBD2. Germline CDR1 is MGHRA and CDR2 is YSYEKL. The CDR3 is 15 residues long. The J segment lost 0 bases and the V segment lost 4 bases, leaving 2 bases of the junction unmatched. The DNA of the CDR3 is TGCGCCAGCAGCCGGGGACTAGCGGCCTCCTACGAGCAGTACTTC. Translated, it gives CASSRGLAASYEQYF.

The gene calls are TRBV4-1 and TRBJ2-1; 11 bases line up with TRBD2. Germline CDR1 MGHRA, CDR2 YSYEKL. Losses at the gene ends were 5 bases for V and 7 bases for J; bases not matched to a gene: 7. There are 15 residues in the CDR3. The CDR3 here is CASSATSGKDNEQFF. CDR3 sequence (DNA): TGCGCCAGCAGCGCGACTAGCGGGAAGGATAATGAGCAGTTCTTC.

This clone showed up just once. The chain uses TRBV6-6 and TRBJ2-7, with 14 nucleotides matching TRBD2. Germline lookup yields CDR1 MNHNY and CDR2 SVGAGI (reference sequence). Losses at the gene ends were 6 bases for V and 5 bases for J; bases not matched to a gene: 6. This CDR3 comprises 15 residues. In nucleotides, the CDR3 is TGTGCCAGCAGACTTCCGGGACTAGCGGGAGACGAGCAGTACTTC. Its translation is CASRLPGLAGDEQYF.

The chain couples TRBV14 to TRBJ2-6; a possible D gene is TRBD2 (5 bases). This CDR3 spans 14 amino acids. CDR1 SGHDN and CDR2 FVKESK come from the germline V gene. Between the trimmed V and J ends, which lost 4 bases and 2 bases, there was a span of 6 bases. The CDR3 sequence: CASSPGAGANVLTF. For the CDR3, the DNA is TGTGCCAGCAGCCCCGGGGCTGGGGCCAACGTCCTGACTTTC.

This clone was picked up a small number of times. This chain uses TRBV4-2 with TRBJ1-1; D unresolved. The V gene lost 0 bases and the J gene lost 11 bases, with 10 bases spanning the gap. The CDR3 length is 12 residues. CDR1 LGHNA and CDR2 YNFKEQ come from the germline V gene. The CDR3 DNA follows: TGTGCCAGCAGCCAAGATCAGGTGAGGGCTTTCTTT. It translates to CASSQDQVRAFF.

The rearrangement joins TRBV7-7 to TRBJ2-3; D is ambiguous. V shed 1 base and J shed 2 bases, with 10 bases lying between them. The CDR3 extends over 15 amino acids. CDR1 is SSHAT, CDR2 FNYEAQ, per germline (reference sequence). The CDR3 nucleotides read TGTGCCAGCAGCTTAGGCCCCCTACCCACAGATACGCAGTATTTT. Its protein is CASSLGPLPTDTQYF.

The gene calls are TRBV9 and TRBJ2-7, with D possibly TRBD2 on 6 matching bases. This CDR3 has 15 amino acids. CDR1 and CDR2 (germline): SGDLS, YYNGEE. V was cut by 4 bases and J by 3 bases, with 17 bases left in between. The CDR3 is CASSPRGTLLYEQYF. CDR3 DNA: TGTGCCAGCAGCCCGCGAGGGACTTTACTCTACGAGCAGTACTTC.

Only a few counts were recorded for this clone. The chain joins TRBV5-1 to TRBJ1-1; D unresolved. CDR3 length: 14 amino acids. The germline V gene has CDR1 SGHRS and CDR2 YFSETQ. V lost 0 bases and J 0 bases, leaving 6 bases between the germline ends. CDR3 region: CASSLDSLNTEAFF. The DNA of the CDR3 is TGCGCCAGCAGCTTGGACAGTTTGAACACTGAAGCTTTCTTT.

The gene calls are TRBV4-1 and TRBJ2-1, with D tentatively TRBD1 or TRBD2 (5 bases each). The germline CDR1 and CDR2 sequences are MGHRA and YSYEKL. This CDR3 comprises 16 residues. Trimming shortened V by 1 base and J by 6 bases, and 16 bases separated the two germline ends. The CDR3 reads CASSQGGNPGLNEQFF. In nucleotides, the CDR3 is TGCGCCAGCAGCCAAGGGGGGAACCCGGGCCTCAATGAGCAGTTCTTC.

The V call is TRBV10-2, the J call TRBJ1-1; D gene ambiguous. The CDR3 extends over 11 amino acids. CDR1 is WSHSY, CDR2 SAAADI, per germline. V lost 8 bases and J lost 1, with 5 bases in between. DNA of the CDR3: TGCGCCAGCGCACCGAACACTGAAGCTTTCTTT. As protein: CASAPNTEAFF.